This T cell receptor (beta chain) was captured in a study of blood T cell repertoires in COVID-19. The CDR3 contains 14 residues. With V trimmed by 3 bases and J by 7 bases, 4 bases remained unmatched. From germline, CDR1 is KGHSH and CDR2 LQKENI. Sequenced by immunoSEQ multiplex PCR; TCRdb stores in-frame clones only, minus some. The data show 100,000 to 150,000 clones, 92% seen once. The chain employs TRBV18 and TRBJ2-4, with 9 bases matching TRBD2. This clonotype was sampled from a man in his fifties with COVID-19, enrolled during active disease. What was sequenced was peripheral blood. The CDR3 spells CASSPVAGGNIQYF. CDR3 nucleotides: TGTGCCAGCTCACCCGTTGCGGGAGGGAACATTCAGTACTTC.